Listed below are T cell receptor beta chains from one sample, sequenced in a study of cytomegalovirus exposure and HLA in healthy donors. Libraries were prepared by immunoSEQ multiplex PCR; TCRdb keeps only in-frame clonotypes and omits some of them. The record lists 110,000 to 150,000 clones, of which the ten most abundant hold 0.8% to 1%. The sequencing input was PBMCs. All receptors come from a male donor in good health and CMV-seronegative. Each CDR3 is given with its conserved first and last residue. A D gene is named only where the DNA matches it firmly.

TRBV29-1	TRBJ1-1	.	TGCAGCGTGTTACGGGGGTCGAACACTGAAGCTTTCTTT	CSVLRGSNTEAFF
TRBV4-3	TRBJ2-1	.	TGCGCCAGCAGCCAAGAGTGGGGGGAACCCTACAATGAGCAGTTCTTC	CASSQEWGEPYNEQFF
TRBV27	TRBJ2-7	.	TGTGCCAGCAGTTTATATCCGGGAGCGTCTTCCTACGAGCAGTACTTC	CASSLYPGASSYEQYF
TRBV5-1	TRBJ1-2	.	TGCGCCAGCAGCAGGGAGGGGGGAACCTCTTATGGCTACACCTTC	CASSREGGTSYGYTF
TRBV14	TRBJ2-7	TRBD2	TGTGCCAGCAGGCGCGGGGGTGGGGCCGCTTACGAGCAGTACTTC	CASRRGGGAAYEQYF
TRBV10-3	TRBJ1-5	.	TGTGCCATCAGCGAGGACAGTGAGTTAAATCAGCCCCAGCATTTT	CAISEDSELNQPQHF
TRBV7-9	TRBJ1-4	.	TGTGCCAGCAGCTCAAAATCAGGAACCCGAGCGGCTAATGAAAAACTGTTTTTT	CASSSKSGTRAANEKLFF
TRBV6-1	TRBJ2-7	TRBD2	TGTGCCAGCGGACTAGGAATCTACGAGCAGTACTTC	CASGLGIYEQYF
TRBV27	TRBJ1-5	.	TGTGCCAGCGGTTCGGGGGGTCGCGGCTACAATCAGCCCCAGCATTTT	CASGSGGRGYNQPQHF
TRBV6-6	TRBJ1-5	TRBD1	TGTGCCAGCAGGGACAGGTTTAATCAGCCCCAGCATTTT	CASRDRFNQPQHF
TRBV6-5	TRBJ1-2	.	TGTGCCAGCAGTTACTCCCCTGTCAACTATGGCTACACCTTC	CASSYSPVNYGYTF
TRBV7-9	TRBJ2-7	.	TGTGCCAGCAGCTCCGGGGTGGGGGGGGCAGGTAACCCATACGAGCAGTACTTC	CASSSGVGGAGNPYEQYF
TRBV19	TRBJ1-5	.	TGTGCCAGTAGTATAAGGGAAGGGGAGCCCCAGCATTTT	CASSIREGEPQHF
TRBV5-1	TRBJ1-2	TRBD1	TGCGCCAGCAGCTCAGGACAGGGGGCCTATGGCTACACCTTC	CASSSGQGAYGYTF
TRBV19	TRBJ1-1	TRBD1	TGTGCCAGTAGACCTCTCGGACAGGGAGAAGGGACTGAAGCTTTCTTT	CASRPLGQGEGTEAFF
TRBV25-1	TRBJ1-3	.	TGTGCCAGTGCACCCCAGGGCCTCTCTGGAAACACCATATATTTT	CASAPQGLSGNTIYF
TRBV7-2	TRBJ1-1	.	TGTGCCAGCAGCTTAAGGACAGAAACAGCTTTCTTT	CASSLRTETAFF
TRBV6-1	TRBJ1-1	.	TGTGCCAGCGGAGACGGGGTTCCTGACACTGAAGCTTTCTTT	CASGDGVPDTEAFF
TRBV19	TRBJ1-1	.	TGTGCCAGTAGTACTCTCCCCCGGGAAACTGAAGCTTTCTTT	CASSTLPRETEAFF
TRBV29-1	TRBJ2-7	.	TGCAGCGTTGTACAGGGTACCTACGAGCAGTACTTC	CSVVQGTYEQYF
TRBV6-5	TRBJ2-7	.	TGTGCCAGCAGTACTGCAGGGAAACCCTACGAGCAGTACTTC	CASSTAGKPYEQYF
TRBV6-6	TRBJ2-1	TRBD1	TGTGCCAGCAGTTACCTTGACAGGGTTGAAAACAATGAGCAGTTCTTC	CASSYLDRVENNEQFF
TRBV6-5	TRBJ2-7	.	TGTGCCAGCAGTTTAGGCAGGCACCCATATTCTGAGCAGTACTTC	CASSLGRHPYSEQYF
TRBV7-8	TRBJ1-5	TRBD1	TGTGCCAGCAGCCTATTGGACAGGGCTAATCAGCCCCAGCATTTT	CASSLLDRANQPQHF
TRBV6-1	TRBJ1-2	.	TGTGCCAGCAGTGAGGAGAGGAAGGTGAACTATGGCTACACCTTC	CASSEERKVNYGYTF
TRBV5-6	TRBJ1-1	TRBD1	TGTGCCAGCAGCTCACCACGGGACAGGTCCTTGAACACTGAAGCTTTCTTT	CASSSPRDRSLNTEAFF
TRBV5-1	TRBJ2-5	TRBD1	TGCGCCAGCAGCTTGCCAGACAGGGGTGAGACCCAGTACTTC	CASSLPDRGETQYF
TRBV6-5	TRBJ2-5	.	TGTGCCAGCAGTCCCGCTGCGGGTGGTAGAGAGACCCAGTACTTC	CASSPAAGGRETQYF
TRBV18	TRBJ1-1	.	TGTGCCAGCTCACCGCAGGGTTCTGAAGCTTTCTTT	CASSPQGSEAFF
TRBV5-4	TRBJ2-7	TRBD1	TGTGCCATGAGACAGGGGGCTATGTACGAGCAGTACTTC	CAMRQGAMYEQYF
TRBV27	TRBJ1-2	.	TGTGCCAGCAGTTACACCGGGACACAAAACTATGGCTACACCTTC	CASSYTGTQNYGYTF
TRBV5-4	TRBJ2-7	.	TGTGCCAGCAGCTTGCCCCGCAGGCCCCACGAGCAGTACTTC	CASSLPRRPHEQYF